These 16 T cell receptor beta chains share one sample of origin, sequenced in a study of identical twins' blood T cells. TCRdb processed the 5' RACE reads anew with MiXCR; each CDR3 protein has one entry. The data contain around 380,000 distinct CDR3 sequences, 28% of them singletons. The specimen sequenced was PBMCs. The receptors were sampled from a woman between 18 and 50 years old in good health.

This clonotype was recorded a few times. V is TRBV6-5 and J is TRBJ2-5; tentative D call: TRBD1 (6 bases). Between the trimmed V and J ends, which lost 6 bases and 5 bases, there was a span of 13 bases. Germline V gene sequence: CDR1 MNHEY, CDR2 SVGAGI. There are 13 residues in the CDR3. The CDR3 bases are TGTGCCAGCAGCTGGACAGTTCAGGAGACCCAGTACTTC. Amino acids: CASSWTVQETQYF.

This clonotype has ten or more counts. The gene calls are TRBV29-1 and TRBJ2-1; no reliable D call. The length of the CDR3 is 9 residues. The germline V gene encodes CDR1 SQVTM and CDR2 ANQGSEA. The V gene lost 4 bases and the J gene lost 9 bases, with 4 bases spanning the gap. CDR3 region: CSVGGEQFF. The CDR3 DNA follows: TGCAGCGTTGGAGGTGAGCAGTTCTTC.

In its sample, this clonotype was seen a few times. This rearrangement joins TRBV2 to TRBJ1-1, with D possibly matching TRBD1 (5 bases). Deletions cut 11 bases from V and 2 bases from J, with 18 bases between. The CDR3 consists of 14 residues. CDR1 SNHLY and CDR2 FYNNEI come from the germline V gene. CDR3 amino acids: CAPGGREVNTEAFF. DNA for the CDR3: TGTGCCCCTGGGGGGAGGGAGGTCAACACTGAAGCTTTCTTT.

The genes are TRBV18 and TRBJ2-7; the D is unclear. The CDR3 has 14 residues. Germline CDR1 KGHSH, CDR2 LQKENI. Trimming removed 6 bases at V and 6 bases at J, with 18 bases between. CDR3 DNA sequence: TGTGCCAGCTCCCTTGACTCGTCCCGTCGCGAGCAGTACTTC. Encoded protein: CASSLDSSRREQYF. Supplemented by reference TRBV18 and TRBJ2-7, the full variable domain reads NAGVMQNPRHLVRRRGQEARLRCSPMKGHSHVYWYRQLPEEGLKFMVYLQKENIIDESGMPKERFSAEFPKEGPSILRIQQVVRGDSAAYFCASSLDSSRREQYFGPGTRLTVT.

The chain recombines TRBV20-1 with TRBJ1-3; D not resolved. The CDR3 is 15 amino acids. Trimming removed 6 bases at V and 2 bases at J, with 17 bases between. The germline gives CDR1 DFQATT, CDR2 SNEGSKA (reference sequence). This CDR3 reads CSALLPLATGNTIYF. The CDR3 DNA is TGCAGTGCGCTATTACCACTGGCTACTGGAAACACCATATATTTT.

Only a few counts were recorded for this clonotype. The chain links TRBV20-1 to TRBJ2-2; 7 bases agree with TRBD2. The length of the CDR3 is 13 residues. V shed 5 bases and J 3 bases; nucleotides not matched to a gene: 3. The germline gives CDR1 DFQATT, CDR2 SNEGSKA (reference sequence). In DNA form, the CDR3 reads TGCAGTGCTGACAGCGGGGACACCGGGGAGCTGTTTTTT. It encodes CSADSGDTGELFF.

This clonotype was recorded a few times. The gene calls are TRBV20-1 and TRBJ1-1; D gene ambiguous. CDR1 is DFQATT, CDR2 SNEGSKA, per germline (reference sequence). The V and J ends lost 6 bases and 5 bases respectively, with 16 bases between them. This CDR3 region has 13 residues. The CDR3 region has the DNA TGCAGTGCCTCCCGCCAACCACAGACTGAAGCTTTCTTT. Protein: CSASRQPQTEAFF.

V gene TRBV29-1 combines with J gene TRBJ2-3, with D possibly being TRBD2 (6 bases). The germline V and J ends were trimmed by 3 bases and 4 bases, with 11 bases remaining between them. Germline assignment: CDR1 SQVTM and CDR2 ANQGSEA. The CDR3 length is 13 residues. In DNA form, the CDR3 reads TGCAGCGTTGACCGGACTACCGCAGATACGCAGTATTTT. Encoded protein: CSVDRTTADTQYF.

This clonotype was counted between two and nine times. The chain has TRBV20-1 and TRBJ1-1, with D uncertain. Trimming stripped 3 bases from V and 6 bases from J, with 8 bases between. The CDR3 sequence is 11 residues long. Germline loops: CDR1 DFQATT, CDR2 SNEGSKA (reference sequence). The CDR3 coding sequence is TGCAGTGCTAGCCCCGGCGCTGAAGCTTTCTTT. It is translated as CSASPGAEAFF.

This clonotype came up a few times. The chain recombines TRBV27 with TRBJ1-6, with TRBD1 as a possible D gene (5 bases). The V gene lost 6 bases and the J gene lost 10 bases, with 16 bases spanning the gap. Germline CDR1 is MNHEY and CDR2 is SMNVEV (reference sequence). The CDR3 totals 14 residues. The chain's CDR3 is CASRRRDLGSPLHF. The CDR3 nucleotides are TGTGCCAGCAGACGCCGGGACCTCGGGTCACCCCTCCACTTT.

The chain recombines TRBV2 with TRBJ1-3; TRBD1 matches 11 bases. CDR1 and CDR2 from the germline V gene are SNHLY and FYNNEI. CDR3 size: 18 residues. V lost 4 bases and J lost 7; bases outside the gene matches: 15. The CDR3 is CASSGEVRDRGLGNTIYF. Here the CDR3 DNA reads TGTGCCAGCAGTGGGGAAGTCCGGGACAGGGGGTTAGGGAACACCATATATTTT.

V gene TRBV30 combines with J gene TRBJ2-7, with TRBD2 matching 14 bases. Germline loops: CDR1 GTSNPN, CDR2 SVGIG (reference sequence). This CDR3 is built from 14 residues. Trimming cost V 6 bases and J 3 bases; bases outside gene matches: 4. The CDR3 region is CACRLAGGVYEQYF. CDR3 nucleotide sequence: TGTGCCTGTCGACTAGCGGGAGGGGTCTACGAGCAGTACTTC.

The chain recombines TRBV6-6 with TRBJ2-1; the D is unclear. CDR3 length: 13 amino acids. CDR1 and CDR2 from the germline V gene are MNHNY and SVGAGI (reference sequence). The V and J ends lost 0 bases and 9 bases respectively, with 9 bases between them. CDR3 protein: CASSYSAFSEQFF. CDR3 sequence (DNA): TGTGCCAGCAGTTACTCGGCATTCAGTGAGCAGTTCTTC.

In its sample, this clonotype was seen once. At one boundary the junction diverges from the germline segment, which might be a read error. The chain combines TRBV20-1 with TRBJ1-1; D not resolved. The CDR3 loop spans 12 amino acids. CDR1 is DFQATT and CDR2 is SNEGSKA in the germline V gene (reference sequence). The CDR3: CSGRGKNTEAFF. DNA of the CDR3: TGCAGTGGTAGAGGAAAGAACACTGAAGCCTTCTTT.

This clonotype was found a few times. The V and J genes are TRBV29-1 and TRBJ1-1, with TRBD1 identical over 9 bases. The CDR3 contains 13 residues. V was clipped by 7 bases and J by 8 bases; unmatched bases: 11. Germline CDR1 and CDR2: SQVTM and ANQGSEA. The CDR3 loop reads CSAQTGGTTEAFF. The CDR3 DNA is TGCAGCGCTCAAACAGGGGGCACCACCGAAGCTTTCTTT.

V and J are TRBV12-3 or TRBV12-4 and TRBJ2-1, with D possibly called TRBD1 or TRBD2 (5 bases each). The CDR3 is 13 residues long. V lost 8 bases to trimming and J lost 1 base, with 9 bases between them. The CDR3 sequence: CASAGASYNEQFF. CDR3 bases: TGTGCCAGCGCCGGGGCATCCTACAATGAGCAGTTCTTC.